These 8 T cell receptor beta chains were sequenced from one sample in a study of T cells in women clearing cervical HPV infection. TCRdb's copy holds only in-frame clones and misses some; the assay was immunoSEQ multiplex PCR. The sample has tens of thousands of clones. Sequenced material: blood buffy coat. These receptors all come from a woman aged 18-69 years with a cervical HPV16 infection that either progressed to CIN3+ or cleared (not recorded which).

As regards this clone: The read ends 3 residues before the CDR3 terminus; that terminus is restored from the germline J gene. The rearrangement links TRBV19 to TRBJ2-1; TRBD2 agrees at 8 bases. The germline gives CDR1 LNHDA, CDR2 SQIVND (reference sequence). The CDR3 consists of 15 residues. The trim removed 8 bases at V and 8 bases at J, leaving 14 bases unmatched. The covered CDR3 bases are TGTGCCAGTGGCGGGGGGCGCGGGAGAGCCGATGAG. This sequence encodes CASGGGRGRADE. The entire CDR3 is CASGGGRGRADEQFF.

Regarding this clone: The read is 3 residues too short to cover the CDR3 end, so that end is filled in from the germline J gene. This chain joins TRBV12-3 or TRBV12-4 and TRBJ2-3, with 7 bases fitting TRBD1. V lost 1 base and J lost 2; bases outside the gene matches: 9. The CDR3 runs to 17 residues. The CDR3 reads CASSLGRQGPHTDTQYF. The sequenced CDR3 bases are TGTGCCAGCAGTTTAGGCAGACAGGGACCACACACAGATACG.

Worth noting for this clone: The read terminates 3 residues ahead of where the CDR3 ends, so the germline J gene completes it. The chain uses TRBV4-1 and TRBJ2-5; 10 bases fit TRBD1. Germline CDR1 MGHRA, CDR2 YSYEKL. This CDR3 spans 17 amino acids. Trimming cost V 3 bases and J 3 bases; bases outside gene matches: 10. The CDR3 region is CASSHRDRGHPEETQYF. The covered CDR3 bases are TGCGCCAGCAGCCACCGGGACAGGGGCCATCCTGAAGAGACC.

According to its frequency, this clone is large. The read ends 3 residues early relative to the CDR3; the germline J gene fills the gap. The chain has TRBV5-5 and TRBJ1-2, with TRBD1 matching over 9 bases. The CDR3 runs to 15 residues. The ends lost 4 bases at V and 3 bases at J; junction bases unmatched: 7. Germline-derived CDR1 and CDR2 are SGHKS and YYEKEE (reference sequence). The sequenced part of the CDR3 DNA is TGTGCCAGCAGCGCGAGACAGGGGGAGGACTATGGC. Translating it yields CASSARQGEDYG. The CDR3, in full, reads CASSARQGEDYGYTF.

Turning to this clone: The read gets to within 3 residues of the CDR3 end, and the germline J gene fills in the rest. This rearrangement joins TRBV7-3 to TRBJ2-3; TRBD1 agrees at 9 bases. Germline V gives CDR1 SGHTA, CDR2 FQGTGA. The CDR3 runs to 15 residues. The CDR3 bases that were read are TGTGCCAGCAGCTTATCGGGACAGGGAAATCAGCCG. Protein sequence: CASSLSGQGNQP. The entire CDR3 sequence reads CASSLSGQGNQPQYF.

A remark on this clone: The sequence runs out 3 residues before the end of the CDR3; the remainder is reconstructed from the germline J gene. The chain links TRBV7-9 to TRBJ2-7, with D perhaps matching TRBD1 (5 bases). V lost 5 bases to trimming and J lost 4 bases, with 15 bases between them. Germline V lookup: CDR1 SEHNR, CDR2 FQNEAQ (reference sequence). This CDR3 comprises 14 residues. Partial CDR3 DNA: TGTGCCAGCAGCACCCGACAGAACCCGTACGAG. This sequence encodes CASSTRQNPYE. In full, the CDR3 is CASSTRQNPYEQYF.

A remark on this clone: The sequenced fragment ends 3 residues before the CDR3 boundary, so the rest is inferred from the germline J gene. Other DNA sequences within the sample encode an identical CDR3. The chain recombines TRBV5-6 with TRBJ1-2; D unresolved. CDR1 and CDR2 from the germline V gene are SGHDT and YYEEEE. The V and J ends lost 1 base and 2 bases respectively, with 9 bases between them. CDR3 length: 14 amino acids. Incomplete CDR3 DNA: TGTGCCAGCAGCTTGCTCGTAAGCAACTATGGC. It yields the protein CASSLLVSNYG. The whole CDR3 region reads CASSLLVSNYGYTF.

As concerns this clone: The read halts 3 residues ahead of the CDR3 end, with the missing end drawn from the germline J gene. This chain links TRBV19 with TRBJ1-5; D perhaps matches TRBD1 (5 bases). The V end lost 6 bases, the J end lost 3 bases, and 9 bases lay between the germline ends. Germline lookup yields CDR1 LNHDA and CDR2 SQIVND (reference sequence). There are 13 residues in the CDR3. The CDR3 spells CASRGRDNQPQHF. The DNA read from the CDR3 is TGTGCCAGTAGGGGCAGGGACAATCAGCCC.